This TCR beta chain was recorded in a study of cytomegalovirus exposure and HLA in healthy donors. Regarding the study as a whole: Among TCR beta chains, those listed as cytomegalovirus-associated numbered over 150. It was confirmed in vitro that three of the CMV-associated chains were specific for CMV antigens.

The germline V and J ends were trimmed by 7 bases and 3 bases, with 12 bases remaining between them. The CDR3 is made up of 13 amino acids. Germline CDR1 is MNHEY and CDR2 is SVGAGI. The donors were part of the validation cohort of over a hundred subjects. That cohort was separate from the first cohort, which comprised some 670 subjects. There are a few counts of this clone. The target antigen is unknown. The table came from immunoSEQ multiplex PCR; TCRdb's copy has only in-frame clones and leaves some out. Of 200,000 or so clones in the sample, more than 75% were seen once. This receptor was taken from a man between 18 and 35 years old in good health and CMV-seropositive. Sequencing input: PBMCs. The rearrangement links TRBV6-5 to TRBJ1-2; D perhaps matches TRBD1 (5 bases). The CDR3 sequence: CASTGGRHYGYTF. In DNA form, the CDR3 reads TGTGCCAGCACCGGGGGACGACACTATGGCTACACCTTC.